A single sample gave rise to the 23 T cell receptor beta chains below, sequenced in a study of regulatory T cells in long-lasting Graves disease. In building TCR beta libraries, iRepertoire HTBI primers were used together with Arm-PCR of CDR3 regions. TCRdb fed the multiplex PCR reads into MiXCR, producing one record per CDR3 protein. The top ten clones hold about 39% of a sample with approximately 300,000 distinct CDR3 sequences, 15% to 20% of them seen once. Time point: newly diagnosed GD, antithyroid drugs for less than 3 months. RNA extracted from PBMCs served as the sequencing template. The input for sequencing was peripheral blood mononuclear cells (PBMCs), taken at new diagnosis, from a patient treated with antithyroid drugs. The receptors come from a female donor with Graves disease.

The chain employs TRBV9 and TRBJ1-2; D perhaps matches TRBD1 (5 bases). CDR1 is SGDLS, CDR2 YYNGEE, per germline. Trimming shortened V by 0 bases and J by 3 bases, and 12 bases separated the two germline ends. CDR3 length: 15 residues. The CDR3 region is CASSVATGTYYGYTF. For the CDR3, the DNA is TGTGCCAGCAGCGTAGCGACGGGGACCTACTATGGCTACACCTTC.

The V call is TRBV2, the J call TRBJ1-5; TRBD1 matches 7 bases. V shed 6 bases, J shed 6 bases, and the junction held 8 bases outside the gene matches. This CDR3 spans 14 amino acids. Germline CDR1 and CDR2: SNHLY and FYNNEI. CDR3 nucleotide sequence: TGTGCCAGCAGCTTTACAGGGGACAGTCAGCCCCAGCATTTT. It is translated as CASSFTGDSQPQHF.

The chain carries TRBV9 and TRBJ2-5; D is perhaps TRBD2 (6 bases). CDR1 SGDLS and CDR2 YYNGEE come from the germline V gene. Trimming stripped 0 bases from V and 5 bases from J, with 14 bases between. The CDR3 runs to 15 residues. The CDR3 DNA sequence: TGTGCCAGCAGCGTAGAGGGGCGGGAAGGCGAGACCCAGTACTTC. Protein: CASSVEGREGETQYF.

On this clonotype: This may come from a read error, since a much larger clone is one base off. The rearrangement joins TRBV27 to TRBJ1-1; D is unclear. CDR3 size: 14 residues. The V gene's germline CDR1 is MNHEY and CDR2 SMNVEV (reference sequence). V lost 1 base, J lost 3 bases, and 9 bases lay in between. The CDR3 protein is CASSLLESHTEAFF. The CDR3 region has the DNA TGTGCCAGCAGTTTATTGGAGTCTCACACTGAAGCTTTCTTT.

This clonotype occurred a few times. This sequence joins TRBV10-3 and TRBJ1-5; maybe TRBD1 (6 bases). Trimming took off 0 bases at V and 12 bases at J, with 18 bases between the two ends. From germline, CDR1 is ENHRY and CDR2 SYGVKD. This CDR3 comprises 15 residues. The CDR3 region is CAISESPQGIPDQHF. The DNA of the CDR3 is TGTGCCATCAGTGAGTCCCCACAGGGAATACCCGACCAGCATTTT.

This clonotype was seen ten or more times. CDR3 sequence reads: CASSPRGGAEQYF. The CDR3 DNA follows: TGTGCCAGTAGTCCCCGGGGGGGAGCCGAGCAGTACTTC. The chain uses TRBV19 and TRBJ2-7; 8 bases match TRBD2. Germline lookup yields CDR1 LNHDA and CDR2 SQIVND (reference sequence). Trimming at V came to 5 bases and at J to 6 bases, leaving 6 bases not matched to a gene. The CDR3 runs to 13 residues.

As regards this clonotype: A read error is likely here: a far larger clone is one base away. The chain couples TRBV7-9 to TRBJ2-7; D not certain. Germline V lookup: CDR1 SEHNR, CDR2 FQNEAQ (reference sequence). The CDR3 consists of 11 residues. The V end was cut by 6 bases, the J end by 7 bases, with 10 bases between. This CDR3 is CASSDSHEQYF. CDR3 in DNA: TGTGCCAGCAGTGATTCTCATGAGCAGTACTTC.

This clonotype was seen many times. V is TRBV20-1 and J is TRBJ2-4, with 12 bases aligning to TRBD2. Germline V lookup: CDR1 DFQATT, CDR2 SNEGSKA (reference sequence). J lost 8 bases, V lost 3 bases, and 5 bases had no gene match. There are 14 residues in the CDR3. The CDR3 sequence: CSARSSGRVDIQYF. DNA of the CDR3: TGCAGTGCTAGGTCTAGCGGGAGGGTAGACATTCAGTACTTC.

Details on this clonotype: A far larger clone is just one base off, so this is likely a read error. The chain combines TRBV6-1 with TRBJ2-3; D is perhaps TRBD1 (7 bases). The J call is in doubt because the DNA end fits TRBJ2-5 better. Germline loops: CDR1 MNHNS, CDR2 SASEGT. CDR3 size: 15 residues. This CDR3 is CAGSPLQGGVETQYF. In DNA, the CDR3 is TGTGCCGGCAGTCCACTGCAGGGGGGAGTCGAGACCCAGTACTTC.

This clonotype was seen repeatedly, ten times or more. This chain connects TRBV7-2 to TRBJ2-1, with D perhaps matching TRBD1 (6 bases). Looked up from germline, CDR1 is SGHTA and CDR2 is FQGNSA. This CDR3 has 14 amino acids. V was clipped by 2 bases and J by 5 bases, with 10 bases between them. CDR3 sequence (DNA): TGTGCCAGCAGCTTACGCAGGGGTGACAATGAGCAGTTCTTC. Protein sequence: CASSLRRGDNEQFF.

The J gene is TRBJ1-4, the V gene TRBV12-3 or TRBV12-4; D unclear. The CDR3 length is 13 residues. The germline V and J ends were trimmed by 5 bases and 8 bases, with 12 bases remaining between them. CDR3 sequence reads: CASSVDVAEKLFF. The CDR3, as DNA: TGTGCCAGCAGTGTGGACGTGGCCGAAAAACTGTTTTTT.

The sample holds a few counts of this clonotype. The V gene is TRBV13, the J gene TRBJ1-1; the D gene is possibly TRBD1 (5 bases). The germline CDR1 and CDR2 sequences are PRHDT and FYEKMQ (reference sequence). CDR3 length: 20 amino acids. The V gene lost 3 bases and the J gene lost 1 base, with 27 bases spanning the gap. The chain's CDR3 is CASSFDFGADSLNSNTEAFF. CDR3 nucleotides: TGTGCCAGCAGCTTCGACTTCGGGGCCGACAGCTTAAATTCGAACACTGAAGCTTTCTTT.

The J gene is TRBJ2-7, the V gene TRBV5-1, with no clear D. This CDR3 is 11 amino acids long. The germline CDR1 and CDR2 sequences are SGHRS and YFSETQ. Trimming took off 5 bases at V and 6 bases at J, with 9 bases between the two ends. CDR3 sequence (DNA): TGCGCCAGCAGTGAGAAGAGCGAGCAGTACTTC. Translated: CASSEKSEQYF.

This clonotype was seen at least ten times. The CDR3 loop is CASSRAPGTDTQYF. The CDR3 DNA follows: TGTGCCAGCTCCAGGGCCCCAGGCACAGATACGCAGTATTTT. The V gene is TRBV19, the J gene TRBJ2-3; a weak D match, TRBD1 (5 bases). With 9 bases removed from V and 1 base from J, the gap between germline ends came to 14 bases. This CDR3 contains 14 residues. Germline V gives CDR1 LNHDA, CDR2 SQIVND (reference sequence). Full variable domain (remainder filled in from reference TRBV19 and TRBJ2-3): DGGITQSPKYLFRKEGQNVTLSCEQNLNHDAMYWYRQDPGQGLRLIYYSQIVNDFQKGDIAEGYSVSREKKESFPLTVTSAQKNPTAFYLCASSRAPGTDTQYFGPGTRLTVL.

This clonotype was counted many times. The CDR3 DNA reads as TGTGCCAGCAGTGATAGCGGGAGCACAGATACGCAGTATTTT. Its protein is CASSDSGSTDTQYF. The chain carries TRBV2 and TRBJ2-3, with 7 positions matching TRBD2. Unmatched junction bases numbered 0, after V lost 3 bases and J lost 0 bases. CDR1 is SNHLY and CDR2 is FYNNEI in the germline V gene. This CDR3 contains 14 residues.

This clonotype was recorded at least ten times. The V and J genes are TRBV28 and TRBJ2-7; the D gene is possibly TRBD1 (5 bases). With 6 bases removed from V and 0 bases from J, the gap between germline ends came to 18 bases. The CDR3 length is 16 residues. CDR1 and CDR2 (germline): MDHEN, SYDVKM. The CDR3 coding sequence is TGTGCCAGCAGGGGCGCCAAGGCAGACAGCTCCTACGAGCAGTACTTC. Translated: CASRGAKADSSYEQYF.

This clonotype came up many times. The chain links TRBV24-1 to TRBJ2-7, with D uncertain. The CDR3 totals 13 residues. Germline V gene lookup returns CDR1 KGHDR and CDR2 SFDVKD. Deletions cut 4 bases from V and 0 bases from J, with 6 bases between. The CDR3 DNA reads TGTGCCACCAGTGACGGACCCTCCTACGAGCAGTACTTC. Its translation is CATSDGPSYEQYF.

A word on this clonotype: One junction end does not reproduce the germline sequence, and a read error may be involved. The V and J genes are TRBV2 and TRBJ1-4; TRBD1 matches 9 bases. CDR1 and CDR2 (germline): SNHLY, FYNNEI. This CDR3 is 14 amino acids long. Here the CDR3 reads CASRRTGEGEKLLF. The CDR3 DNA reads TGTGCCAGCAGACGGACAGGGGAGGGTGAAAAACTGCTTTTT.

CDR3 coding DNA: TGTGCCAGTAGTAATAGCGGGTCTAGCTCCTACGAGCAGTACTTC. Its protein is CASSNSGSSSYEQYF. This sequence joins TRBV19 and TRBJ2-7; TRBD2 agrees at 7 bases. The CDR3 spans 15 residues. Looked up from germline, CDR1 is LNHDA and CDR2 is SQIVND (reference sequence). Trimming cost V 4 bases and J 0 bases; bases outside gene matches: 6. Using reference TRBV19 and TRBJ2-7 for the parts outside the CDR3, the full variable domain is DGGITQSPKYLFRKEGQNVTLSCEQNLNHDAMYWYRQDPGQGLRLIYYSQIVNDFQKGDIAEGYSVSREKKESFPLTVTSAQKNPTAFYLCASSNSGSSSYEQYFGPGTRLTVT.

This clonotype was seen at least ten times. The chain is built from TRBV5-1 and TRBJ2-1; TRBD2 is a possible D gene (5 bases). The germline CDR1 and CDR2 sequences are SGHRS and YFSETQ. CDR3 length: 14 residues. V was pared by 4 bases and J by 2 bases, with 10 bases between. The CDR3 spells CASSGRDPYNEQFF. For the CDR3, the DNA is TGCGCCAGCAGCGGCCGGGATCCCTACAATGAGCAGTTCTTC.

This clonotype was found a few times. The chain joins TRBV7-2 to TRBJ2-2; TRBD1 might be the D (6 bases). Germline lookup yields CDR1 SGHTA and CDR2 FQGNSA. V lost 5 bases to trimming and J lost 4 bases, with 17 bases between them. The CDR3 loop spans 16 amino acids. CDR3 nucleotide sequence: TGTGCCAGCAGCCCGGGTGGGGGCCGGGTCACCGGGGAGCTGTTTTTT. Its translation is CASSPGGGRVTGELFF.

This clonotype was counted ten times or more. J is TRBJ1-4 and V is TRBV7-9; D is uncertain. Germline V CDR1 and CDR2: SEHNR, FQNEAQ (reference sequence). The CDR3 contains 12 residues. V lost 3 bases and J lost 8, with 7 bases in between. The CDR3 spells CASSFEGEKLFF. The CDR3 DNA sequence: TGTGCCAGCAGCTTTGAGGGCGAAAAACTGTTTTTT.

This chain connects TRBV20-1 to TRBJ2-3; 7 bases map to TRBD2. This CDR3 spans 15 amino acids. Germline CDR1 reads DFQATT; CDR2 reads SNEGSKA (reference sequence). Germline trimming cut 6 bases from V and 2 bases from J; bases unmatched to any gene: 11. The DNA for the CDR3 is TGCAGTGCCCCGGGGGTGGGGGGGGACACAGATACGCAGTATTTT. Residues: CSAPGVGGDTDTQYF.